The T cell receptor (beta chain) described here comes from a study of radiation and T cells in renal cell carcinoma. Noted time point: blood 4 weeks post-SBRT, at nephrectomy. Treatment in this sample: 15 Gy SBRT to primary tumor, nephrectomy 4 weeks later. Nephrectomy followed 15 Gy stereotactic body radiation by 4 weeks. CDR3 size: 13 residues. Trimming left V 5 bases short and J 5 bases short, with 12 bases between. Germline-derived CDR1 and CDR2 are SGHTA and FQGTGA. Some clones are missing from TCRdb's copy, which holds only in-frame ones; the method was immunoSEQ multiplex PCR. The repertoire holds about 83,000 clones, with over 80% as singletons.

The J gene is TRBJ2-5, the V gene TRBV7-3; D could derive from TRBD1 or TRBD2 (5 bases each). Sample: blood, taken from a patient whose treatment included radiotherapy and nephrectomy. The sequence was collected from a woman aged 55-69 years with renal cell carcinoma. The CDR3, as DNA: TGTGCCAGCAGCACCCGGGACGGGGAGACCCAGTACTTC. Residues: CASSTRDGETQYF.